This T cell receptor (beta chain) appears in the sequencing data of a study of cytomegalovirus exposure and HLA in healthy donors. Study conclusions and caveats: TRBV6-2, TRBV6-3 and some other V segments were excluded as indistinguishable. Among donors in an Asian-associated ancestry cluster, a later analysis reportedly found fewer N-insertions than the roughly 700-donor mean. A missense variant in DCLRE1C was later tied to TCR beta V- and J-gene trimming.

To note about this clone: Its antigen is not identified.

PCR amplification relied on 60 Vbeta primers (plus 13 Jbeta primers). TCRdb keeps only in-frame clones here, not all; method: immunoSEQ multiplex PCR. The data show about 250,000 clones, about 88% seen once. In germline, CDR1 is LGHNT, CDR2 FRNRAP. V dropped 0 bases and J dropped 4; count of bases not matched to a gene: 18. This CDR3 is built from 20 residues. Sequencing was performed on PBMCs. This chain uses TRBV12-5 with TRBJ2-3; 8 bases map to TRBD2. The sequence derives from a girl aged 2-15 years in good health and CMV-seronegative. CDR3 sequence: CASGLVSKLTSGVGPDTQYF. The CDR3 coding sequence is TGTGCTAGTGGTTTGGTTTCCAAACTAACTAGCGGAGTGGGCCCAGATACGCAGTATTTT.